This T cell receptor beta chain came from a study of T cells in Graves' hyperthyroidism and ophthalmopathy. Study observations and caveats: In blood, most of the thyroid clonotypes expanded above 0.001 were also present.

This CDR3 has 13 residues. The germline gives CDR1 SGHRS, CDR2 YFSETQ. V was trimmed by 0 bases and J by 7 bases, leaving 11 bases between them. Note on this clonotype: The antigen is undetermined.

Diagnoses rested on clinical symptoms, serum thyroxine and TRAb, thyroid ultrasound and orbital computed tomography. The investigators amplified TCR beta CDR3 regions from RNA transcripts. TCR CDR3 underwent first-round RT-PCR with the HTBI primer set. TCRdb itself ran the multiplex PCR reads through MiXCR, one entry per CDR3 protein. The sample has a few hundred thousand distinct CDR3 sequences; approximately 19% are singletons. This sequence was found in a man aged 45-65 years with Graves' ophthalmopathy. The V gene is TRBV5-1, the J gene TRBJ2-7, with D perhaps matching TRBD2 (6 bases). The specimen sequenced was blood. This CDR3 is CASSLAGGLEQYF. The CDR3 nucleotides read TGCGCCAGCAGCTTGGCCGGAGGGCTTGAGCAGTACTTC.